Following are 21 T cell receptor beta chains from one sample sequenced in a study of T cells in Graves' hyperthyroidism and ophthalmopathy. RNA transcripts yielded amplified TCR beta CDR3 regions. RT-PCR in the first round (using the HTBI primer set) targeted the TCR CDR3. TCRdb re-derived calls from the multiplex PCR reads in MiXCR, one entry per CDR3 protein. The sample lists some 570,000 distinct CDR3 sequences; 17% were seen once. Input material: blood. These receptors all stem from a woman aged 18-29 years with Graves' ophthalmopathy.

This clonotype occurred many times. The rearrangement links TRBV11-2 to TRBJ2-1, with D possibly TRBD1 on 5 matching bases. The germline V gene has CDR1 SGHAT and CDR2 FQNNGV. Trimming cost V 0 bases and J 1 base, with 13 bases left between them. CDR3 length: 17 residues. CDR3 protein: CASSLDQGRTSYNEQFF. CDR3 DNA: TGTGCCAGCAGCTTAGATCAGGGTCGAACGTCCTACAATGAGCAGTTCTTC. The complete variable domain, with remaining parts taken from reference TRBV11-2 and TRBJ2-1, reads EAGVAQSPRYKIIEKRQSVAFWCNPISGHATLYWYQQILGQGPKLLIQFQNNGVVDDSQLPKDRFSAERLKGVDSTLKIQPAKLEDSAVYLCASSLDQGRTSYNEQFFGPGTRLTVL.

This chain connects TRBV28 to TRBJ2-5, with 10 bases matching TRBD1. J was trimmed by 1 base and V by 3 bases; bases with no gene match: 5. Germline V CDR1 and CDR2: MDHEN, SYDVKM. This CDR3 contains 16 residues. CDR3 amino acids: CASSFLRDRGQETQYF. For the CDR3, the DNA is TGTGCCAGCAGTTTCCTCCGGGACAGGGGCCAAGAGACCCAGTACTTC.

This clonotype was recorded at least ten times. This sequence joins TRBV2 and TRBJ2-3; D not resolved. Trimming took 5 bases from V and 7 from J, leaving 19 bases between them. The CDR3 is 15 residues long. Germline CDR1 and CDR2: SNHLY and FYNNEI. The CDR3 DNA reads as TGTGCCAGCAGTCCCACTATTACCACGGCGTATACGCAGTATTTT. Encoded protein: CASSPTITTAYTQYF. The full variable domain, rest sourced from reference TRBV2 and TRBJ2-3, is EPEVTQTPSHQVTQMGQEVILRCVPISNHLYFYWYRQILGQKVEFLVSFYNNEISEKSEIFDDQFSVERPDGSNFTLKIRSTKLEDSAMYFCASSPTITTAYTQYFGPGTRLTVL.

Details on this clonotype: This CDR3 is missing its conserved last phenylalanine or tryptophan, likely due to a read error. The rearrangement links TRBV29-1 to TRBJ1-1, with TRBD1 matching 8 bases. J gave up 1 base and V 3 bases, and 1 base lay outside the gene matches. This CDR3 region has 13 residues. CDR1 is SQVTM and CDR2 is ANQGSEA in the germline V gene. The CDR3 protein is CSVDDRGNTEAFL. The DNA for the CDR3 is TGCAGCGTTGACGACAGGGGGAACACTGAAGCTTTCCTT.

The sample holds many counts of this clonotype. The chain recombines TRBV20-1 with TRBJ2-7; 9 nucleotides align to TRBD1. Germline CDR1 and CDR2: DFQATT and SNEGSKA (reference sequence). V was clipped by 7 bases and J by 1 base; unmatched bases: 11. The CDR3 extends over 15 amino acids. The CDR3 region has the DNA TGCAGTGTCCAGCCGGGACAGGGTATATCCTACGAGCAGTACTTC. It translates to CSVQPGQGISYEQYF.

The chain has TRBV20-1 and TRBJ1-6; 10 bases agree with TRBD1. V lost 5 bases to trimming and J lost 7 bases; unmatched junction nucleotides: 5. Germline CDR1 and CDR2: DFQATT and SNEGSKA (reference sequence). This CDR3 contains 14 residues. This chain's CDR3 is CSAPRDRGNSPLHF. DNA of the CDR3: TGCAGTGCTCCCCGGGACAGGGGCAATTCACCCCTCCACTTT.

This clonotype has at least ten counts. V is TRBV20-1 and J is TRBJ2-7, with 8 bases identical to TRBD2. The CDR3 length is 17 residues. Trimming at V came to 0 bases and at J to 5 bases, leaving 15 bases not matched to a gene. From germline, CDR1 is DFQATT and CDR2 SNEGSKA (reference sequence). The CDR3 is CSARDLIRGGLTDEQYF. CDR3 nucleotide sequence: TGCAGTGCTAGAGATCTGATTCGGGGGGGCCTGACCGACGAGCAGTACTTC.

The chain is built from TRBV30 and TRBJ2-7, with 8 bases lining up with TRBD1. J gave up 0 bases and V 2 bases, and 6 bases lay outside the gene matches. Germline lookup yields CDR1 GTSNPN and CDR2 SVGIG (reference sequence). The CDR3 covers 15 residues. The CDR3, as DNA: TGTGCCTGGAGTAGGGGACAGGACTTCTCCTACGAGCAGTACTTC. As protein: CAWSRGQDFSYEQYF.

This clonotype has at least ten counts. The rearrangement uses TRBV20-1 and TRBJ2-7; perhaps TRBD2 as D (6 bases). The CDR3 spans 13 residues. The V end lost 5 bases, the J end lost 2 bases, and 13 bases lay between the germline ends. The germline V gene encodes CDR1 DFQATT and CDR2 SNEGSKA (reference sequence). The CDR3 DNA reads TGCAGTGCTCCGGGGGACGTTACCTACGAGCAGTACTTC. Translating it yields CSAPGDVTYEQYF.

The chain links TRBV6-2 or TRBV6-3 to TRBJ2-3; D is possibly TRBD1 or TRBD2 (5 bases each). Germline V gene data show CDR1 as MNHEY and CDR2 as SVGEGT. Trimming removed 2 bases from V and 2 bases from J, with 11 bases in between. The CDR3 spans 15 residues. The chain's CDR3 is CASSYHRDPTDTQYF. The CDR3 DNA is TGTGCCAGCAGTTACCACCGGGACCCCACAGATACGCAGTATTTT.

This clonotype was seen a few times. J is TRBJ2-7 and V is TRBV6-1, with 8 bases that match TRBD1. The germline V gene encodes CDR1 MNHNS and CDR2 SASEGT. The V gene end was trimmed by 4 bases and the J gene end by 4 bases; junction bases not matched to a gene: 6. The CDR3 runs to 14 residues. CDR3 DNA sequence: TGTGCCAGCAGTGGCCCGGACAGGGAATACGAGCAGTACTTC. Its protein product is CASSGPDREYEQYF.

This clonotype was picked up many times. CDR3 sequence (DNA): TGTGCCAGCAGTCGGGGACAGCTCCAGCCCCAGCATTTT. Its protein product is CASSRGQLQPQHF. The chain has TRBV12-3 or TRBV12-4 and TRBJ1-5; 7 bases are a match to TRBD1. V shed 5 bases, J shed 7 bases, and the junction held 5 bases outside the gene matches. The CDR3 spans 13 residues.

The sample holds many counts of this clonotype. The V call is TRBV2, the J call TRBJ1-2; TRBD1 might be the D (6 bases). The V end lost 1 base, the J end lost 8 bases, and 17 bases lay between the germline ends. Germline CDR1 SNHLY, CDR2 FYNNEI. The CDR3 is 15 residues long. For the CDR3, the DNA is TGTGCCAGCAGTGAAGTAGGCCCGGGGGCGTGGGGCTACACCTTC. This codes for CASSEVGPGAWGYTF. Variable domain in full (rest from reference TRBV2 and TRBJ1-2): EPEVTQTPSHQVTQMGQEVILRCVPISNHLYFYWYRQILGQKVEFLVSFYNNEISEKSEIFDDQFSVERPDGSNFTLKIRSTKLEDSAMYFCASSEVGPGAWGYTFGSGTRLTVV.

This clonotype came up many times. The V and J genes are TRBV3-1 and TRBJ2-3; a possible D gene is TRBD2 (6 bases). The CDR3 contains 19 residues. In germline, CDR1 is LGHDT, CDR2 YNNKEL (reference sequence). Trimming pared 0 bases from V and 3 bases from J, leaving 22 bases between. This chain's CDR3 is CASSQDLIFGGSETDTQYF. The CDR3 coding sequence is TGTGCCAGCAGCCAAGACTTAATTTTTGGGGGGAGCGAGACAGATACGCAGTATTTT.

There are a few counts of this clonotype. The chain carries TRBV4-1 and TRBJ2-5; 14 nucleotides agree with TRBD2. The V segment lost 1 base and the J segment 1 base; nucleotides outside the gene matches: 5. CDR3 length equals 18 residues. CDR1 MGHRA and CDR2 YSYEKL come from the germline V gene. CDR3 DNA: TGCGCCAGCAGCCAAGGACTAGCGGGAGGGCCACTCCAAGAGACCCAGTACTTC. Residues: CASSQGLAGGPLQETQYF.

This clonotype was seen many times. The chain is built from TRBV11-3 and TRBJ2-3; 10 bases align to TRBD1. Per the germline V gene, CDR1 is SGHNT and CDR2 is YENEEA. V was clipped by 5 bases and J by 4 bases; unmatched bases: 6. The CDR3 sequence is 15 residues long. CDR3 sequence: CASSKTGTGADTQYF. The CDR3 coding sequence is TGTGCCAGCAGCAAAACCGGGACAGGGGCAGATACGCAGTATTTT.

This clonotype was counted at least ten times. The chain is built from TRBV6-9 and TRBJ2-1, with D possibly matching TRBD1 (6 bases). CDR3 size: 17 residues. CDR1 and CDR2 from the germline V gene are MNHGY and SVAAGI. Trimming took 5 bases from V and 7 from J, leaving 24 bases between them. The CDR3 DNA is TGTGCCAGCAGTCGACCCGCCGACAGGACATCTTCAAATGAGCAGTTCTTC. It translates to CASSRPADRTSSNEQFF.

This clonotype showed up many times. The chain carries TRBV20-1 and TRBJ2-7, with TRBD2 identical over 8 bases. V lost 3 bases and J lost 9; bases outside the gene matches: 4. CDR3 length equals 11 residues. The germline CDR1 and CDR2 sequences are DFQATT and SNEGSKA (reference sequence). The CDR3 region is CSASTSGGQYF. DNA of the CDR3: TGCAGTGCTAGTACTAGCGGAGGGCAGTACTTC.

In its sample, this clonotype was seen a few times. The V gene is TRBV30, the J gene TRBJ1-5; a possible D gene is TRBD1 (5 bases). The CDR3 has 17 amino acids. Between the trimmed V and J ends, which lost 2 bases and 3 bases, there was a span of 20 bases. Looked up from germline, CDR1 is GTSNPN and CDR2 is SVGIG (reference sequence). The chain's CDR3 is CAWSQASTGRANQPQHF. The CDR3 DNA reads as TGTGCCTGGAGTCAAGCGAGTACGGGCAGGGCCAATCAGCCCCAGCATTTT.

This clonotype has ten or more counts. The genes are TRBV20-1 and TRBJ2-3, with a possible D match to TRBD1 (6 bases). Deletions cut 0 bases from V and 0 bases from J, with 13 bases between. Germline V gene data show CDR1 as DFQATT and CDR2 as SNEGSKA (reference sequence). The CDR3 loop spans 16 amino acids. CDR3 bases: TGCAGTGCTAGAGATCGAGGGGGTCCTAGCACAGATACGCAGTATTTT. This encodes CSARDRGGPSTDTQYF.

V gene TRBV19 combines with J gene TRBJ2-3; weak D call: TRBD1 (6 bases). Germline CDR1 and CDR2: LNHDA and SQIVND (reference sequence). This CDR3 spans 14 amino acids. V was clipped by 5 bases and J by 4 bases, with 13 bases between them. The CDR3 region is CASSLFDRPDTQYF. In DNA, the CDR3 is TGTGCCAGTAGTCTGTTTGACAGGCCAGATACGCAGTATTTT. Variable domain in full (rest from reference TRBV19 and TRBJ2-3): DGGITQSPKYLFRKEGQNVTLSCEQNLNHDAMYWYRQDPGQGLRLIYYSQIVNDFQKGDIAEGYSVSREKKESFPLTVTSAQKNPTAFYLCASSLFDRPDTQYFGPGTRLTVL.